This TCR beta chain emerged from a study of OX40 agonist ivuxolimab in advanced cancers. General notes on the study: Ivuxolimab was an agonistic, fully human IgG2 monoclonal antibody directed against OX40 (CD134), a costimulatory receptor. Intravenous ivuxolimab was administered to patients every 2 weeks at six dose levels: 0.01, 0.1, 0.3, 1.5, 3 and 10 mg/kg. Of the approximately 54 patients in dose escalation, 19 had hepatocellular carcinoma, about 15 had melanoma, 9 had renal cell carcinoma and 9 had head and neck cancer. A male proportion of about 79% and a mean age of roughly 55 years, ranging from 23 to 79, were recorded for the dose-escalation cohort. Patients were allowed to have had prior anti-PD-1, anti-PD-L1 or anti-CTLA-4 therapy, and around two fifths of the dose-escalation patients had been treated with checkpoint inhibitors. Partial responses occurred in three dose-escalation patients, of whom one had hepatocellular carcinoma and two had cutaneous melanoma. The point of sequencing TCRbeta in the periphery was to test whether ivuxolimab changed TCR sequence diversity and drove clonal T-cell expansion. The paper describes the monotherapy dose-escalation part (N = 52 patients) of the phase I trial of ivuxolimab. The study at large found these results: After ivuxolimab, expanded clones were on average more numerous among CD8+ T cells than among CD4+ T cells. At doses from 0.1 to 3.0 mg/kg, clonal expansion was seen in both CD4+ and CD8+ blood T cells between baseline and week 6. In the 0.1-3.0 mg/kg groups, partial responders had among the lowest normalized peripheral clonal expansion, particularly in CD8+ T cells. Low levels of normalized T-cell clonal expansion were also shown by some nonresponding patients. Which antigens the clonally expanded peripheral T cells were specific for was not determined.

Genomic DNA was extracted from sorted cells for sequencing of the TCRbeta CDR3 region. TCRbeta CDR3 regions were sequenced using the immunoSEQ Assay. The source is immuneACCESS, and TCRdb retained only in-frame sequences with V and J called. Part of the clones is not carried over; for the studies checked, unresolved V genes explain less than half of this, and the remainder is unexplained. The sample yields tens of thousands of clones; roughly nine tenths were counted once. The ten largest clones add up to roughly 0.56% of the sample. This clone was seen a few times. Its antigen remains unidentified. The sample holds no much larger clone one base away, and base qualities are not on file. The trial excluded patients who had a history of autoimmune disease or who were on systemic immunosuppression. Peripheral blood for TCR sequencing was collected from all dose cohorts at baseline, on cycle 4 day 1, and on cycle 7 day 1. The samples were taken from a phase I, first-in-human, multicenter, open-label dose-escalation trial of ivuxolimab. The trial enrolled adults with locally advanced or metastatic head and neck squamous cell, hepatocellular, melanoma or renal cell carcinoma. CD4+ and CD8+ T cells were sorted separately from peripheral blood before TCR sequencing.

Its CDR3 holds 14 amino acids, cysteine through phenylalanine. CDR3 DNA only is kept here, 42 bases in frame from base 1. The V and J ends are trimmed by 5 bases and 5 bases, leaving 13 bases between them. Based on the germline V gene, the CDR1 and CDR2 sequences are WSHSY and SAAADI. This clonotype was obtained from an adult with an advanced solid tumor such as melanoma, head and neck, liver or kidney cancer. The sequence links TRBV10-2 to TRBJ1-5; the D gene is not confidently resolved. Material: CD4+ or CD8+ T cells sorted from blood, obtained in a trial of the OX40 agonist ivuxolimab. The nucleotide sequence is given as TGCGCCAGCAGTAGGGCGAGCTCAGATCAGCCCCAGCATTTT. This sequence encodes CASSRASSDQPQHF.